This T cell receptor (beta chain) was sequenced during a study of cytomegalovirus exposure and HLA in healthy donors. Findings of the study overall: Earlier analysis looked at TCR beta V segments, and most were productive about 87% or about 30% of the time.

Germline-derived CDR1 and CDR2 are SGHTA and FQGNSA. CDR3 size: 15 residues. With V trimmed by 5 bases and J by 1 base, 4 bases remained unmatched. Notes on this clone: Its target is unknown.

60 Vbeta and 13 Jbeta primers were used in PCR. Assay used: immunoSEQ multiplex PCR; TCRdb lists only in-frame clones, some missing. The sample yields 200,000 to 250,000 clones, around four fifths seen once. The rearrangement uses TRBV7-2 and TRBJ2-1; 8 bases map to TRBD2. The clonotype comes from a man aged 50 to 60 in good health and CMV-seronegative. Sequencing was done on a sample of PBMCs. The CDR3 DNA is TGTGCCAGCAGCCTAGGACTAGCTTCCTACAATGAGCAGTTCTTC. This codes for CASSLGLASYNEQFF.